These T cell receptor beta chains were read from a single sample in a study of shared clonotypes between healthy human individuals. Measured with immunoSEQ multiplex PCR; TCRdb has only the in-frame clones, and not every one. The sample has about 490,000 clones, around 80% seen once. Material for sequencing was PBMCs. Receptor source: a woman aged 35 to 49 in good health. Some clones in this sample may be carry-over from other donors' samples. The CDR3 runs from the conserved cysteine through the conserved F or W. D genes are given only for firm matches. Clone size is not always given. Where it is, it says once, few, many or a class for expanded clones.

clone size	V gene	D gene	J gene	CDR3 protein	CDR3 DNA
.	TRBV2	TRBD2	TRBJ2-3	CASSVLAGEDTQYF	TGTGCCAGCAGTGTTTTAGCGGGAGAAGATACGCAGTATTTT
.	TRBV18	.	TRBJ1-1	CASSPGGANTEAFF	TGTGCCAGCTCACCGGGGGGGGCGAACACTGAAGCTTTCTTT
.	TRBV11-2	.	TRBJ2-3	CASSLTGANTQYF	TGTGCCAGCAGCTTAACGGGAGCGAATACGCAGTATTTT
once	TRBV6-5	.	TRBJ1-5	CASSPTRGNQPQHF	TGTGCCAGCAGCCCCACGAGGGGCAATCAGCCCCAGCATTTT
.	TRBV6-1	.	TRBJ2-5	CASSAGPNQETQYF	TGTGCCAGCAGTGCAGGGCCTAACCAAGAGACCCAGTACTTC
few	TRBV5-1	.	TRBJ2-1	CASSLDGRQRQFF	TGCGCCAGCAGCTTAGATGGAAGACAGAGGCAGTTCTTC
few	TRBV4-2	.	TRBJ2-7	CASSQDEIREQYF	TGTGCCAGCAGCCAAGATGAGATCCGGGAGCAGTACTTC
.	TRBV18	TRBD2	TRBJ2-7	CASSPPGTRASEQYF	TGTGCCAGCTCACCACCCGGGACTAGAGCCTCCGAGCAGTACTTC
once	TRBV30	TRBD2	TRBJ2-7	CAWSVPASGLVSEQYF	TGTGCCTGGAGTGTACCCGCCTCGGGACTAGTCTCCGAGCAGTACTTC
.	TRBV5-1	.	TRBJ2-2	CASSPLGPGELFF	TGCGCCAGCAGCCCCCTGGGCCCCGGGGAGCTGTTTTTT
.	TRBV19	TRBD2	TRBJ2-2	CASSIVGSGSGTGELFF	TGTGCCAGTAGTATAGTGGGTAGCGGGAGTGGCACCGGGGAGCTGTTTTTT
.	TRBV6-1	TRBD1	TRBJ1-5	CASRGQGGQNQPQHF	TGTGCCAGCAGAGGACAGGGGGGACAAAATCAGCCCCAGCATTTT
.	TRBV7-8	.	TRBJ1-1	CASSSGLGDLTEAFF	TGTGCCAGCAGCTCCGGCCTCGGGGACCTCACTGAAGCTTTCTTT
.	TRBV7-8	TRBD2	TRBJ2-5	CASSLLRGRPQETQYF	TGTGCCAGCAGCTTATTGCGCGGGAGGCCCCAAGAGACCCAGTACTTC
few	TRBV6-6	.	TRBJ2-2	CASNEGGVVGELFF	TGTGCCAGCAACGAGGGAGGCGTTGTCGGGGAGCTGTTTTTT
many	TRBV7-2	.	TRBJ2-7	CASSLVRFSSYEQYF	TGTGCCAGCAGCTTAGTTCGGTTTAGCTCCTACGAGCAGTACTTC
.	TRBV28	.	TRBJ2-1	CASAVAGLHYNEQFF	TGTGCCAGCGCCGTGGCGGGACTCCACTACAATGAGCAGTTCTTC
.	TRBV18	TRBD2	TRBJ2-3	CASSPRTSGTTDTQYF	TGTGCCAGCTCACCAAGGACTAGCGGGACGACAGATACGCAGTATTTT
.	TRBV5-4	.	TRBJ2-3	CASSSPGGSTDTQYF	TGTGCCAGCAGCTCCCCAGGGGGGTCGACAGATACGCAGTATTTT
.	TRBV11-2	TRBD2	TRBJ2-7	CASSLESGRTYEQYF	TGTGCCAGCAGCTTAGAGTCCGGGAGGACCTACGAGCAGTACTTC
once	TRBV4-2	TRBD2	TRBJ2-3	CASSQPGTSDANTQYF	TGTGCCAGCAGCCAACCTGGGACTAGCGACGCTAATACGCAGTATTTT
many	TRBV5-1	.	TRBJ1-3	CASRSLVGNTIYF	TGCGCCAGCAGGTCCCTTGTAGGAAACACCATATATTTT
.	TRBV7-9	.	TRBJ1-1	CASSLENTEAFF	TGTGCCAGCAGCTTAGAGAACACTGAAGCTTTCTTT
.	TRBV30	.	TRBJ2-7	CAWNNAYEQYF	TGTGCCTGGAACAACGCCTACGAGCAGTACTTC
.	TRBV11-1	.	TRBJ1-1	CASSLVGEDTEAFF	TGTGCCAGCAGCCTAGTGGGGGAGGACACTGAAGCTTTCTTT
few	TRBV5-4	TRBD1	TRBJ1-2	CASRKTGGGYGYTF	TGTGCCAGCAGGAAGACAGGGGGTGGCTATGGCTACACCTTC
.	TRBV2	TRBD1	TRBJ1-1	CASRPTGVGNTEAFF	TGTGCCAGCAGGCCGACAGGGGTGGGGAACACTGAAGCTTTCTTT
.	TRBV7-8	.	TRBJ2-2	CASSLAGRDTGELFF	TGTGCCAGCAGCTTAGCGGGGCGAGACACCGGGGAGCTGTTTTTT
.	TRBV28	.	TRBJ1-4	CASSLLTASNEKLFF	TGTGCCAGCAGTTTATTGACGGCCTCTAATGAAAAACTGTTTTTT
.	TRBV21-1	.	TRBJ1-1	CASTYLFRSLAFF	TGTGCCAGCACCTACCTTTTTCGGAGTTTGGCTTTCTTT
.	TRBV6-5	.	TRBJ2-5	CASTGPNQETQYF	TGTGCCAGTACAGGGCCAAACCAAGAGACCCAGTACTTC
.	TRBV16	.	TRBJ2-7	CASSQLSVVDEQYF	TGTGCCAGCAGCCAATTAAGTGTGGTGGACGAGCAGTACTTC
.	TRBV4-3	.	TRBJ2-1	CASSRGRYEQFF	TGCGCCAGCAGCCGCGGAAGGTATGAGCAGTTCTTC
few	TRBV7-2	.	TRBJ1-2	CASSSDGGYFYGYTF	TGTGCCAGCAGCTCCGACGGCGGATACTTCTATGGCTACACCTTC
.	TRBV11-3	.	TRBJ2-3	CASSLEAGPTYTQYF	TGTGCCAGCAGCTTAGAAGCAGGTCCCACATATACGCAGTATTTT
once	TRBV6-5	TRBD1	TRBJ1-1	CASSYGTGASNTEAFF	TGTGCCAGCAGTTACGGGACAGGGGCTTCGAACACTGAAGCTTTCTTT
.	TRBV19	.	TRBJ2-5	CASSTPGETQYF	TGTGCCAGTAGTACCCCCGGCGAGACCCAGTACTTC
.	TRBV7-8	.	TRBJ2-5	CASSFHGETQYF	TGTGCCAGCAGCTTTCATGGAGAGACCCAGTACTTC
once	TRBV6-6	.	TRBJ1-1	CASSYVGTEAFF	TGTGCCAGCAGTTACGTAGGTACTGAAGCTTTCTTT
.	TRBV6-1	TRBD2	TRBJ2-1	CASKPGLASNEQFF	TGTGCCAGCAAACCGGGACTAGCTTCAAATGAGCAGTTCTTC
.	TRBV7-6	.	TRBJ2-7	CASSLSGLDEQYF	TGTGCCAGCAGCTTATCAGGGCTGGACGAGCAGTACTTC
.	TRBV11-2	TRBD2	TRBJ2-3	CASSLEGTSGVDTQYF	TGTGCCAGCAGCTTAGAAGGGACTAGCGGGGTAGATACGCAGTATTTT
.	TRBV11-3	.	TRBJ1-4	CASSPHPNPSEKLFF	TGTGCCAGCAGTCCCCACCCGAACCCGTCTGAAAAACTGTTTTTT
.	TRBV6-5	.	TRBJ2-7	CASSPLEGPSYEQYF	TGTGCCAGCTCCCCCTTGGAAGGCCCGTCCTACGAGCAGTACTTC
.	TRBV5-1	.	TRBJ1-3	CASSRAMGLRGNTIYF	TGCGCCAGCAGCCGCGCGATGGGACTTCGTGGAAACACCATATATTTT
.	TRBV25-1	TRBD2	TRBJ2-1	CASSGTSGSQSYNEQFF	TGTGCCAGCAGTGGGACTAGCGGGAGCCAATCCTACAATGAGCAGTTCTTC
.	TRBV6-1	.	TRBJ1-5	CASRTGPNQPQHF	TGTGCCAGCAGGACCGGGCCAAATCAGCCCCAGCATTTT
.	TRBV28	.	TRBJ2-3	CASSLPGGQYF	TGTGCCAGCAGTCTCCCCGGGGGGCAGTATTTT
.	TRBV5-5	TRBD1	TRBJ2-7	CASSRAGGPLTYERYF	TGTGCCAGCAGCCGGGCAGGGGGACCTTTAACCTACGAGCGGTACTTC
.	TRBV5-1	.	TRBJ1-1	CASSLVGIMNTEAFF	TGCGCCAGCAGCTTGGTGGGGATAATGAACACTGAAGCTTTCTTT
.	TRBV5-1	.	TRBJ2-3	CASSLALASGTDTQYF	TGCGCCAGCAGCTTGGCCTTGGCTAGCGGCACAGATACGCAGTATTTT
.	TRBV29-1	.	TRBJ1-2	CSVEDRREDYGYTF	TGCAGCGTTGAAGATCGGAGGGAGGACTATGGCTACACCTTC
.	TRBV29-1	TRBD1	TRBJ2-1	CSVGLTGVYNEQFF	TGCAGCGTTGGTTTGACAGGGGTCTACAATGAGCAGTTCTTC
.	TRBV30	.	TRBJ2-5	CAWSAGSQPRETQYF	TGTGCCTGGAGTGCCGGGAGCCAACCTCGGGAGACCCAGTACTTC
.	TRBV28	TRBD2	TRBJ2-5	CASSSINPGGQETQYF	TGTGCCAGCAGTTCCATAAATCCGGGGGGACAAGAGACCCAGTACTTC
.	TRBV18	.	TRBJ1-1	CASSQTVNTEAFF	TGTGCCAGCTCGCAGACAGTGAACACTGAAGCTTTCTTT
once	TRBV5-1	TRBD1	TRBJ2-1	CASSLGDRGGYNEQFF	TGCGCCAGCAGCTTGGGGGACAGGGGTGGTTACAATGAGCAGTTCTTC
.	TRBV28	TRBD1	TRBJ1-6	CASSLGQDNSPLHF	TGTGCCAGCAGTTTGGGACAGGATAATTCACCCCTCCACTTT